The entry below gives a single T cell receptor (beta chain) sequence along with its context. Under the authors' procedure: Reference gene primer amplification gave nucleated cell count estimates. Method: immunoSEQ multiplex PCR; TCRdb's copy keeps in-frame clones and lacks some. Clone size and V and J calls were adopted from that table, with D and trimming inferred from the DNA. The profile shows approximately 110,000 clones, around four fifths of them singletons. The length of the CDR3 is 18 residues. Trimming took off 3 bases at V and 1 base at J, with 24 bases between the two ends. Germline loops: CDR1 GTSNPN, CDR2 SVGIG (reference sequence). This sample was taken from a study of blood T cell repertoires in COVID-19. Overall study: The cDNA or gDNA used as material had been derived from T cells, B-cell-depleted T cells, or PBMCs.

V is TRBV30 and J is TRBJ1-2; no firm D call. This TCR derives from an elderly man with COVID-19, enrolled during active disease. The material sequenced was peripheral blood. The CDR3 here is CAWSTSVHSTAFNYGYTF. The CDR3 bases are TGTGCCTGGAGCACGAGTGTCCACAGCACAGCATTTAACTATGGCTACACCTTC.